This T cell receptor (beta chain) was sequenced for a study of CD8+ T cells in alopecia areata. Extraction of RNA preceded its reverse transcription into cDNA, which served as the sequencing template. The data were produced by immunoSEQ multiplex PCR, yet TCRdb's version contains in-frame clones alone and is incomplete. Of 150,000 to 200,000 clones in the sample, 45% to 60% were seen once. Germline V gives CDR1 SQVTM, CDR2 ANQGSEA. Trimming took 6 bases from V and 5 from J, leaving 13 bases between them. This CDR3 has 13 residues. General observations from the study: Unlike in mice, where it was clearer, TCR sharing across patients was less clear, possibly HLA-related. An increase in clonality over normal scalp was evident in lesional scalp, especially alopecia totalis/universalis.

As regards this clone: The antigen remains unidentified.

Sequencing input: CD4+ T cells sorted from blood. This sequence joins TRBV29-1 and TRBJ2-2, with unresolved D. The TCR comes from a human donor in good health. In DNA, the CDR3 is TGCAGCGTCAAGAAAATGGGTACCGGGGAGCTGTTTTTT. Protein: CSVKKMGTGELFF.